This T cell receptor (beta chain) was retrieved from a study of post-analysis software for immune sequencing data. The overall study: Patients had relapsing-remitting, secondary progressive or progressive-relapsing multiple sclerosis; some lacked subtype. General study points: Normalized Chao1 diversity in multiple sclerosis patients fell significantly below that of controls. Relative to controls, patients had a few TRBV segments at higher frequency, with TRBV5-6, TRBV5-1 and TRBV20-1 among these.

About this clonotype: Antigen: not known.

Every TCR beta cDNA library bore unique molecular identifiers. TCRdb ran MiXCR on the PCR reads and lists one entry per CDR3 protein. The repertoire holds about 820,000 distinct CDR3 sequences, with about 53% as singletons. V shed 0 bases and J 8 bases; nucleotides not matched to a gene: 9. The CDR3 has 16 amino acids. Germline V gene data show CDR1 as SGDLS and CDR2 as YYNGEE. V usage is TRBV9 and J usage is TRBJ2-1; 9 bases map to TRBD1. Sequenced material: blood. This TCR was sampled from a girl aged 5-17 years with multiple sclerosis. As DNA, the CDR3 is TGTGCCAGCAGCGTAGGGGGGACAGGGCAGGGGGATGAGCAGTTCTTC. Its protein is CASSVGGTGQGDEQFF. Full variable domain (missing parts from reference TRBV9 and TRBJ2-1): DSGVTQTPKHLITATGQRVTLRCSPRSGDLSVYWYQQSLDQGLQFLIQYYNGEERAKGNILERFSAQQFPDLHSELNLSSLELGDSALYFCASSVGGTGQGDEQFFGPGTRLTVL.